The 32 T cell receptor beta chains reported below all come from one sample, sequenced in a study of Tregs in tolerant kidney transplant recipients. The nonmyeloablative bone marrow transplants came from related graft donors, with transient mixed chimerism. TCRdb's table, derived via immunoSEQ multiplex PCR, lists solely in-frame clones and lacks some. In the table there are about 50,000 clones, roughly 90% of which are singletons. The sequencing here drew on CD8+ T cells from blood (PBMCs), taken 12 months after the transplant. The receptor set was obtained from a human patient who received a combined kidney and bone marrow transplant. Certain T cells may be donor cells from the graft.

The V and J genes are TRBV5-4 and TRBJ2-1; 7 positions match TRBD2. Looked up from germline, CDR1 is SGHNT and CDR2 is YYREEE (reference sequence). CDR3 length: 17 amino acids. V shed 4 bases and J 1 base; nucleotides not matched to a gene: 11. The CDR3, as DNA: TGTGCCAGCAGCCGACGCGGGAGTACTCTTTCCTACAATGAGCAGTTCTTC. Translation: CASSRRGSTLSYNEQFF.

The CDR3 sequence is CASSDSGDRELNEQFF. The CDR3 DNA sequence: TGTGCCAGCAGCGACTCGGGGGACAGGGAATTAAATGAGCAGTTCTTC. The rearrangement joins TRBV9 to TRBJ2-1; TRBD1 aligns across 9 bases. CDR1 is SGDLS and CDR2 is YYNGEE in the germline V gene. With 3 bases clipped from V and 7 bases from J, the junction kept 11 bases outside the gene matches. The CDR3 length is 16 residues. Full variable domain (outside the CDR3, taken from reference TRBV9 and TRBJ2-1): DSGVTQTPKHLITATGQRVTLRCSPRSGDLSVYWYQQSLDQGLQFLIQYYNGEERAKGNILERFSAQQFPDLHSELNLSSLELGDSALYFCASSDSGDRELNEQFFGPGTRLTVL.

CDR3 sequence reads: CASSQPSLASYEQYF. In DNA, the CDR3 is TGTGCCAGCTCTCAACCTAGTCTAGCATCCTACGAGCAGTACTTC. The genes are TRBV6-1 and TRBJ2-7; weak D call: TRBD2 (5 bases). V was pared by 8 bases and J by 1 base, with 18 bases between. The CDR3 runs 15 residues. Germline CDR1 reads MNHNS; CDR2 reads SASEGT.

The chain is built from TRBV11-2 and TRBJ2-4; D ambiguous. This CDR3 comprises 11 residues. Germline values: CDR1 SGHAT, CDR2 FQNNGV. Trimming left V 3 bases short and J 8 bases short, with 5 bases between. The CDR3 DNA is TGTGCCAGCAGCTTCACGGACATTCAGTACTTC. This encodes CASSFTDIQYF.

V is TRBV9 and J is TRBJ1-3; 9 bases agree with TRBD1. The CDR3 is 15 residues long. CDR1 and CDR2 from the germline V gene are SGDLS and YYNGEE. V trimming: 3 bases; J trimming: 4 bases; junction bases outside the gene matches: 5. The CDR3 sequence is CASSAETGGGNTIYF. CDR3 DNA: TGTGCCAGCAGCGCAGAAACAGGGGGCGGAAACACCATATATTTT.

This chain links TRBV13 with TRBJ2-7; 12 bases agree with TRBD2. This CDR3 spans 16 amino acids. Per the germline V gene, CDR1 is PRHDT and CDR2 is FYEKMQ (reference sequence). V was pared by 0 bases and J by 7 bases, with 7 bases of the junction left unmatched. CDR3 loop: CASSLGLAGGTREQYF. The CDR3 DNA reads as TGTGCCAGCAGCTTAGGCCTAGCGGGAGGGACTAGGGAGCAGTACTTC.

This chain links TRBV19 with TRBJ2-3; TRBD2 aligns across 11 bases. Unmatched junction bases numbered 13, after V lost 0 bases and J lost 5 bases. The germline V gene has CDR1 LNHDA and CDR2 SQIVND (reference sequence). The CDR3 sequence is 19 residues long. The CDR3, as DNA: TGTGCCAGTAGTATAGATACAGGGATACTAGCGGGAGACGGAGATACGCAGTATTTT. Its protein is CASSIDTGILAGDGDTQYF.

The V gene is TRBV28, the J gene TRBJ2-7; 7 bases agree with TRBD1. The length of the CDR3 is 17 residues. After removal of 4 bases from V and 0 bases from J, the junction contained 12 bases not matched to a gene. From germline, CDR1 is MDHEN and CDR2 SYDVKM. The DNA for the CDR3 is TGTGCCAGCAGTTCTGCCTTGACAGGGTTCAGCTCCTACGAGCAGTACTTC. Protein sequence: CASSSALTGFSSYEQYF.

The CDR3 protein is CASSLARTDNEQFF. The CDR3 bases are TGTGCCAGCAGCTTAGCGCGGACAGACAATGAGCAGTTCTTC. V gene TRBV7-7 combines with J gene TRBJ2-1; a possible D gene is TRBD1 (6 bases). This CDR3 comprises 14 residues. Trimming shortened V by 0 bases and J by 5 bases, and 8 bases separated the two germline ends. Germline values: CDR1 SSHAT, CDR2 FNYEAQ (reference sequence).

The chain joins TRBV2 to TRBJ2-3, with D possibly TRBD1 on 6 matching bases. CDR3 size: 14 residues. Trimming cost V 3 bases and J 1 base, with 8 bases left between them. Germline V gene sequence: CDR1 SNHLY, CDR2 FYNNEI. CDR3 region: CASSERQGTDTQYF. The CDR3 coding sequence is TGTGCCAGCAGTGAGAGACAGGGCACAGATACGCAGTATTTT.

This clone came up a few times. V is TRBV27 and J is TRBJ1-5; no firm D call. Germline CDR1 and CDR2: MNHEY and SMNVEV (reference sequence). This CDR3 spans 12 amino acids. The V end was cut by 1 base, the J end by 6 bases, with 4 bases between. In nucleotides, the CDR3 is TGTGCCAGCAGTTTATTCGGTCAGCCCCAGCATTTT. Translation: CASSLFGQPQHF.

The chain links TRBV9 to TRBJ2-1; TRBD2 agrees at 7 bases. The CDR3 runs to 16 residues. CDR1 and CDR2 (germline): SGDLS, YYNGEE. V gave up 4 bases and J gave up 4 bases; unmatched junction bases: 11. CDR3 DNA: TGTGCCAGCAGCCTCAATCCTAGCGGAATTTACAATGAGCAGTTCTTC. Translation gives CASSLNPSGIYNEQFF.

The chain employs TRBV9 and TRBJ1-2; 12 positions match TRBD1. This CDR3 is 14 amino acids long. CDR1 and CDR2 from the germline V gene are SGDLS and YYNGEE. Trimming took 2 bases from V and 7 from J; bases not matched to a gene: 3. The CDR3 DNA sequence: TGTGCCAGCAGCGTGGGACAGGGGGCGTTTGGCTACACCTTC. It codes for CASSVGQGAFGYTF.

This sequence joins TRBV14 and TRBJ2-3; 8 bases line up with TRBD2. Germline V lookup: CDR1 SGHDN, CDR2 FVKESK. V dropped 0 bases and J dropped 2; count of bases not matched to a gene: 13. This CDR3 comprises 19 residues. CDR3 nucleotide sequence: TGTGCCAGCAGCCAAGAGAGGGATGTGGCGGGGGGATTCACAGATACGCAGTATTTT. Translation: CASSQERDVAGGFTDTQYF.

This CDR3 reads CASSLVIEGGVWDYNEQFF. The CDR3 DNA follows: TGTGCCAGCAGCTTGGTAATAGAAGGGGGAGTTTGGGACTACAATGAGCAGTTCTTC. V gene TRBV5-4 combines with J gene TRBJ2-1; TRBD1 is a possible D gene (6 bases). V lost 0 bases and J lost 3, with 22 bases in between. The V gene's germline CDR1 is SGHNT and CDR2 YYREEE (reference sequence). CDR3 length: 19 amino acids.

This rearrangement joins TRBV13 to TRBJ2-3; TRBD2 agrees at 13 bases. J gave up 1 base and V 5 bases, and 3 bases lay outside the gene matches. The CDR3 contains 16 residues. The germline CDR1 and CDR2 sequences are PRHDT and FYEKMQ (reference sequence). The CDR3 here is CASSQGLAGGTDTQYF. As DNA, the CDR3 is TGTGCCAGCAGCCAAGGACTAGCGGGGGGCACAGATACGCAGTATTTT.

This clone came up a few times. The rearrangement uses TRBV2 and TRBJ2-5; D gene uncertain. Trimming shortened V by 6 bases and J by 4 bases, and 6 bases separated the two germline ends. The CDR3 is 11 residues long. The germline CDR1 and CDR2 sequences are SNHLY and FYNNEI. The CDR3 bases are TGTGCCAGCAGACACGTAGAGACCCAGTACTTC. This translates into CASRHVETQYF. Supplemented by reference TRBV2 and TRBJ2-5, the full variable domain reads EPEVTQTPSHQVTQMGQEVILRCVPISNHLYFYWYRQILGQKVEFLVSFYNNEISEKSEIFDDQFSVERPDGSNFTLKIRSTKLEDSAMYFCASRHVETQYFGPGTRLLVL.

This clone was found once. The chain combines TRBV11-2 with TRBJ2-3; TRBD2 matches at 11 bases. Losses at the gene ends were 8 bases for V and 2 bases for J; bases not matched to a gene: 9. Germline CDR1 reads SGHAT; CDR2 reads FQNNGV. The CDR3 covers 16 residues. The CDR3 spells CASRLPSGGTTDTQYF. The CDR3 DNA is TGTGCCAGCCGGCTGCCTAGCGGGGGGACCACAGATACGCAGTATTTT.

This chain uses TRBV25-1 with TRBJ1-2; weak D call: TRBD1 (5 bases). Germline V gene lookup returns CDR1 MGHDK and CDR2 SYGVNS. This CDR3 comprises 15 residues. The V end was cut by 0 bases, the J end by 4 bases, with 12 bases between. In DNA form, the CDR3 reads TGTGCCAGCAGTGAATACGGGGGAAGTATCTATGGCTACACCTTC. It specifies CASSEYGGSIYGYTF.

CDR3 residues: CASSQGSGALDEAFF. The CDR3 bases are TGCGCCAGCAGCCAAGGGTCAGGGGCGCTCGATGAAGCTTTCTTT. This chain uses TRBV4-1 with TRBJ1-1, with D perhaps TRBD1 (6 bases). The germline V gene encodes CDR1 MGHRA and CDR2 YSYEKL. Trimming shortened V by 1 base and J by 7 bases, and 16 bases separated the two germline ends. The CDR3 is 15 amino acids.

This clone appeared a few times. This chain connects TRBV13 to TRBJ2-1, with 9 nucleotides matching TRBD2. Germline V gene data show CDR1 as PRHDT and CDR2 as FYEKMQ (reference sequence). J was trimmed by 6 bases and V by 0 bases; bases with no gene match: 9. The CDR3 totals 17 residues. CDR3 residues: CASSLGASGISSNEQFF. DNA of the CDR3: TGTGCCAGCAGCTTAGGTGCTAGCGGGATTTCGTCCAATGAGCAGTTCTTC.

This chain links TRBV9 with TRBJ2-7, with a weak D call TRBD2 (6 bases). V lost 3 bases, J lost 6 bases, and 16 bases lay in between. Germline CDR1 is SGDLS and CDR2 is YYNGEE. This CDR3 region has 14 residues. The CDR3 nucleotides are TGTGCCAGCAGCGATGCCGGGACTCCCGCCGAGCAGTACTTC. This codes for CASSDAGTPAEQYF.

DNA of the CDR3: TGTGCCAGCAGCTTAGGACAGGATATCACAGATACGCAGTATTTT. Its translation: CASSLGQDITDTQYF. The chain joins TRBV7-3 to TRBJ2-3; 7 bases fit TRBD1. The ends lost 2 bases at V and 2 bases at J; junction bases unmatched: 4. Germline V lookup: CDR1 SGHTA, CDR2 FQGTGA. This CDR3 has 15 residues.

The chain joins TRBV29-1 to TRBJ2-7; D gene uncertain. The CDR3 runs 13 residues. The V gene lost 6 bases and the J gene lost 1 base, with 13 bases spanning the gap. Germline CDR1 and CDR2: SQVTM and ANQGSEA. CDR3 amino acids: CSVLSQESYEQYF. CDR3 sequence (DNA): TGCAGCGTCCTCTCCCAGGAATCCTACGAGCAGTACTTC.

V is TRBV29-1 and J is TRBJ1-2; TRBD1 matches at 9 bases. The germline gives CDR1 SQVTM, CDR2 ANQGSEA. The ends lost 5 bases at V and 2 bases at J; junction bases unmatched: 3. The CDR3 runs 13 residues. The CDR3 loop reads CSVLGTGNYGYTF. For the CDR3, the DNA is TGCAGCGTTCTAGGGACAGGGAACTATGGCTACACCTTC.

The CDR3: CASSLSGTAGGLGDEQFF. CDR3 nucleotides: TGTGCCAGCAGTTTATCCGGGACAGCCGGTGGGTTGGGGGATGAGCAGTTCTTC. The chain recombines TRBV28 with TRBJ2-1; TRBD1 agrees at 7 bases. The CDR3 consists of 18 residues. V dropped 1 base and J dropped 8; count of bases not matched to a gene: 17. From germline, CDR1 is MDHEN and CDR2 SYDVKM.

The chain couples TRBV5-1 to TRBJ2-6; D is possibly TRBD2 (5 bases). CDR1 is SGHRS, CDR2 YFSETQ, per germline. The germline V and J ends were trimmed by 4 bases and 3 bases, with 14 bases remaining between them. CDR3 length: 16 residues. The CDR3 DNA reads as TGCGCCAGCAGCCCAACGGGGATACTTGGGGCCAACGTCCTGACTTTC. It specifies CASSPTGILGANVLTF.

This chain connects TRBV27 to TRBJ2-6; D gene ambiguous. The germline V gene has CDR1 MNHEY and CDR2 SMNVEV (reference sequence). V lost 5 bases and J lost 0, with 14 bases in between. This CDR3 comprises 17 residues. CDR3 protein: CASSQTLQYSGANVLTF. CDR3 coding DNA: TGTGCCAGCAGTCAGACACTTCAATACTCTGGGGCCAACGTCCTGACTTTC.

For the CDR3, the DNA is TGTGCCAGCAGCTTAACGCTCGACAGGGATACTTACGAGCAGTACTTC. Residues: CASSLTLDRDTYEQYF. This chain joins TRBV13 and TRBJ2-7; 7 positions match TRBD1. This CDR3 region has 16 residues. Germline trimming cut 2 bases from V and 4 bases from J; bases unmatched to any gene: 11. In germline, CDR1 is PRHDT, CDR2 FYEKMQ (reference sequence).

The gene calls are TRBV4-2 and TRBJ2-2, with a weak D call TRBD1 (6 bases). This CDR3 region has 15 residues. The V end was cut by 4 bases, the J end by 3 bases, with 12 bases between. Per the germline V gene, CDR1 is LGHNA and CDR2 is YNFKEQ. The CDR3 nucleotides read TGTGCCAGCAGCCTACCGGGACAAGACACCGGGGAGCTGTTTTTT. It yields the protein CASSLPGQDTGELFF.

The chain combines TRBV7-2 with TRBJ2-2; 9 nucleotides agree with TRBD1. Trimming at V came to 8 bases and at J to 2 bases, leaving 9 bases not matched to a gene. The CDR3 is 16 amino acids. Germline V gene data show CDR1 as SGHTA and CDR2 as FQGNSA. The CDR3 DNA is TGTGCCAGCGCTGACCCGGGACAGGGTAACACCGGGGAGCTGTTTTTT. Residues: CASADPGQGNTGELFF.

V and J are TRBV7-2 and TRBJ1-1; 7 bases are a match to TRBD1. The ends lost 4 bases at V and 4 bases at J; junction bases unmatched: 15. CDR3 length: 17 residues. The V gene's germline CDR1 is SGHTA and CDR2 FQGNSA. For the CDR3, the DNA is TGTGCCAGCAGCTCCCCACTGCTGACAGGGATGGGCACTGAAGCTTTCTTT. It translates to CASSSPLLTGMGTEAFF.